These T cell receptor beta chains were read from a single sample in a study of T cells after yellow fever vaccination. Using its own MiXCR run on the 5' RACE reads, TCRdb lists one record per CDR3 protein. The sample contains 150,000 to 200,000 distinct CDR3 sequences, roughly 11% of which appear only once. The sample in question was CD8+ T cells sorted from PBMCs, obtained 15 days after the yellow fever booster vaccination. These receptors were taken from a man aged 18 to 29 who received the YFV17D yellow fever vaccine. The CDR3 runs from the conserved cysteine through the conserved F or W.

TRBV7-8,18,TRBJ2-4,CSSRRSPTPGTRKNIQYF
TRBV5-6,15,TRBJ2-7,CASSSSFGGDYEQYF
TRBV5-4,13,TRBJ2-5,CASSSPPSETQYF
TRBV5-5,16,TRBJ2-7,CASSPGTASGPYEQYF
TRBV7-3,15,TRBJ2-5,CASSLNGGASETQYF
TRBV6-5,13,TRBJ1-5,CASRTGPNQPQHF
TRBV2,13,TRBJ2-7,CASSWTELYEQYF
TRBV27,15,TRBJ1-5,CASAPGGSLWQPQHF
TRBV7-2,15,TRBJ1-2,CASSLIVRPGAGYTF
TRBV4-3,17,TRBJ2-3,CASSQESVAGRTDTQYF
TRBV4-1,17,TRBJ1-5,CASSQAETGWVYQPQHF
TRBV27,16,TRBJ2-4,CASSPTGDLAKNIQYF
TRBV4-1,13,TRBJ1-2,CASSQGVGGGYTF
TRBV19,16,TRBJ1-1,CASSIYDRGWNTEAFF
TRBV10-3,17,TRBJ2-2,CAISAATWDTNTGELFF
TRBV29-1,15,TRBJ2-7,CSVEDHRGASYEQYF
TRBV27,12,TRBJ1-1,CASSDYRGEAFF
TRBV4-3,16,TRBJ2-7,CASSQDHAGGYYEQYF
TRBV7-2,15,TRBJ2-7,CASSQLAGGTYEQYF
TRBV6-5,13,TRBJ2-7,CASSSSGGSEQYF
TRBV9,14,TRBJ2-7,CASSPRAGSYEQYF
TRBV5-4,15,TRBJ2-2,CASSWDSSNTGELFF
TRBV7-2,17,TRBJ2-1,CASSQGHGRDRGDEQFF
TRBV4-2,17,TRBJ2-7,CASSQEGAYRSSYEQYF
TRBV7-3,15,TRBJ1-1,CASSLTATANTEAFF
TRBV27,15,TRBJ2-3,CASSLTSGGADTQYF
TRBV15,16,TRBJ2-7,CATSRGRQPRPHEQYF
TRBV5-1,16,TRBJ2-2,CASSSRQGGDTGELFF
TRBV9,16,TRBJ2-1,CASSVDLREYYNEQFF